This entry lists 24 T cell receptor beta chains sequenced from one sample in a study of T cell clonality in common variable immunodeficiency. Findings and caveats of the study: Fewer deletions and N-nucleotide insertions were reportedly seen in common variable immunodeficiency TCR beta sequences.

For these receptors, no antigen is known. Generated by immunoSEQ multiplex PCR, the TCRdb table keeps only in-frame clones and is missing some. The repertoire consists of 20,000 to 30,000 clones, none detected only once. The sequenced material came from peripheral blood mononuclear cells. The receptor set was obtained from a human donor with common variable immunodeficiency.

Note on this clone: The read stops 3 residues short of the end of the CDR3; the missing end is completed from the germline J gene. The rearrangement links TRBV18 to TRBJ2-1; possibly TRBD2 for D (7 bases). V was cut by 1 base and J by 9 bases, with 19 bases left in between. The CDR3 has 16 amino acids. Germline lookup yields CDR1 KGHSH and CDR2 LQKENI. The CDR3 DNA, read in part, is TGTGCCAGCTCACCACAATTCCGCGGGGGCCTCGCTGAG. It codes for CASSPQFRGGLAE. In full, the CDR3 reads CASSPQFRGGLAEQFF.

This clone has ten or more counts. Read coverage stops 3 residues before the CDR3 terminus; the germline J gene supplies the remainder. The V call is TRBV29-1, the J call TRBJ2-1; TRBD2 matches at 7 bases. The CDR3 extends over 13 amino acids. The junction had 3 bases not matched to a gene; V was cut back by 3 bases and J by 4 bases. The germline V gene has CDR1 SQVTM and CDR2 ANQGSEA. CDR3 sequence: CSVELAAYNEQFF. The sequenced CDR3 bases are TGCAGCGTTGAGCTAGCGGCTTACAATGAG.

In this sample, this clone turned up a few times. The missing CDR3 end, 3 residues past where the read stops, is filled in from the germline J gene. This chain connects TRBV29-1 to TRBJ1-2; D may be TRBD1 (5 bases). Trimming left V 0 bases short and J 1 base short, with 15 bases between. CDR3 length equals 16 residues. Per the germline V gene, CDR1 is SQVTM and CDR2 is ANQGSEA. The CDR3 spells CSVEDRETDFNYGYTF. Partial CDR3 DNA: TGCAGCGTTGAAGATCGCGAGACAGACTTTAACTATGGC.

This clone was counted ten times or more. The CDR3 goes on 3 residues after the read ends, and that part is filled in from the germline J gene. This sequence joins TRBV20-1 and TRBJ2-5, with 10 bases identical to TRBD2. CDR3 length: 15 amino acids. The ends lost 5 bases at V and 1 base at J; junction bases unmatched: 7. Germline V gene lookup returns CDR1 DFQATT and CDR2 SNEGSKA (reference sequence). The chain's CDR3 is CSAEPSGSLQETQYF. The CDR3 DNA, read in part, is TGCAGTGCTGAACCTAGCGGGAGCCTCCAAGAGACC.

This clone was counted only a few times. Read coverage stops 3 residues before the CDR3 terminus; the germline J gene supplies the remainder. The rearrangement links TRBV2 to TRBJ2-5; tentatively, D is TRBD2 (7 bases). Trimming stripped 2 bases from V and 5 bases from J, with 12 bases between. The CDR3 extends over 14 amino acids. The germline V gene has CDR1 SNHLY and CDR2 FYNNEI. This CDR3 is CASSESGGWETQYF. The sequenced part of the CDR3 DNA is TGTGCCAGCAGTGAATCGGGGGGCTGGGAGACC.

This clone has only a few counts. The CDR3 extends 3 residues past the end of the read, so its final part is completed from the germline J gene. This chain uses TRBV10-3 with TRBJ1-6; D is possibly TRBD1 (5 bases). Between the trimmed V and J ends, which lost 3 bases and 9 bases, there was a span of 15 bases. The CDR3 loop spans 15 amino acids. Germline V gene data show CDR1 as ENHRY and CDR2 as SYGVKD. The sequenced CDR3 bases are TGTGCCATCAGTGATCCTTCTCTCGGGGGTTCACCC. Its protein is CAISDPSLGGSP. In full, the CDR3 reads CAISDPSLGGSPLHF.

This clone was picked up a small number of times. The read stops 3 residues short of the end of the CDR3; the missing end is completed from the germline J gene. This sequence joins TRBV6-2 or TRBV6-3 and TRBJ2-5; D gene ambiguous. The germline CDR1 and CDR2 sequences are MNHEY and SVGEGT. Deletions cut 2 bases from V and 1 base from J, with 5 bases between. The CDR3 loop spans 13 amino acids. The CDR3 sequence is CASSYLGQETQYF. CDR3 DNA (partial): TGTGCCAGCAGTTACCTCGGCCAAGAGACC.

This clone came up a few times. The read ends 3 residues shy of where the CDR3 ends; the end is completed using the germline J gene. This chain connects TRBV7-9 to TRBJ2-7, with a weak D call TRBD2 (6 bases). The germline V gene has CDR1 SEHNR and CDR2 FQNEAQ (reference sequence). This CDR3 has 14 residues. Trimming removed 2 bases from V and 4 bases from J, with 12 bases in between. Partial CDR3 DNA: TGTGCCAGCAGCTTAATCGGGGGTGGGTACGAG. This codes for CASSLIGGGYE. The whole CDR3 protein is CASSLIGGGYEQYF. Looking up the rest from reference TRBV7-9 and TRBJ2-7 gives the full variable domain: DTGVSQNPRHKITKRGQNVTFRCDPISEHNRLYWYRQTLGQGPEFLTYFQNEAQLEKSRLLSDRFSAERPKGSFSTLEIQRTEQGDSAMYLCASSLIGGGYEQYFGPGTRLTVT.

For this clone: The read ends 3 residues early relative to the CDR3; the germline J gene fills the gap. The V and J genes are TRBV30 and TRBJ1-3, with 7 bases aligning to TRBD1. Per germline, CDR1 GTSNPN and CDR2 SVGIG (reference sequence). After removal of 7 bases from V and 4 bases from J, the junction contained 4 bases not matched to a gene. This CDR3 contains 12 residues. Partial CDR3 DNA: TGTGCCTCGACAGGGACGGGAAACACC. It translates to CASTGTGNT. The whole CDR3 protein is CASTGTGNTIYF.

This clone was counted at least ten times. With the read ending 3 residues before the CDR3 end, the germline J gene is used to fill in that end. The J gene is TRBJ1-2, the V gene TRBV18; a weak D match, TRBD1 (5 bases). CDR3 length equals 12 residues. Germline assignment: CDR1 KGHSH and CDR2 LQKENI. The sequenced CDR3 bases are TGTGCCAGCTCACCAGAGCTGGACAGC. This translates into CASSPELDS. The whole CDR3 is CASSPELDSYTF.

For this clone: The sequenced fragment ends 3 residues before the CDR3 boundary, so the rest is inferred from the germline J gene. The V gene is TRBV5-5, the J gene TRBJ2-5; no definite D call. The germline V gene has CDR1 SGHKS and CDR2 YYEKEE (reference sequence). CDR3 length equals 12 residues. The V and J ends lost 4 bases and 5 bases respectively, with 9 bases between them. CDR3 sequence reads: CASSLKGETQYF. The covered CDR3 bases are TGTGCCAGCAGCCTCAAAGGGGAGACC. The whole variable domain, filled in from reference TRBV5-5 and TRBJ2-5, reads DAGVTQSPTHLIKTRGQQVTLRCSPISGHKSVSWYQQVLGQGPQFIFQYYEKEERGRGNFPDRFSARQFPNYSSELNVNALLLGDSALYLCASSLKGETQYFGPGTRLLVL.

This clone counts as medium-sized. The read gets to within 3 residues of the CDR3 end, and the germline J gene fills in the rest. The chain recombines TRBV29-1 with TRBJ1-2, with TRBD1 matching 10 bases. Germline CDR1 reads SQVTM; CDR2 reads ANQGSEA. Trimming at V came to 6 bases and at J to 7 bases, leaving 11 bases not matched to a gene. The CDR3 loop spans 14 amino acids. The sequenced CDR3 bases are TGCAGCGTGGTTGGGACAGGGGCATTTGGTGGC. Encoded protein: CSVVGTGAFGG. The whole CDR3 protein reads CSVVGTGAFGGYTF.

On this clone itself: The read gets to within 3 residues of the CDR3 end, and the germline J gene fills in the rest. J is TRBJ1-1 and V is TRBV19; weak D call: TRBD1 (6 bases). Deletions cut 5 bases from V and 0 bases from J, with 16 bases between. Germline V gene lookup returns CDR1 LNHDA and CDR2 SQIVND (reference sequence). The CDR3 consists of 16 residues. The CDR3 loop reads CASSGTGQIMNTEAFF. CDR3 bases read: TGTGCCAGTAGTGGGACGGGACAAATCATGAACACTGAA.

This clone was recorded at least ten times. The read ends 3 residues shy of where the CDR3 ends; the end is completed using the germline J gene. This rearrangement joins TRBV18 to TRBJ2-5, with a tentative D call TRBD1 (6 bases). Germline-derived CDR1 and CDR2 are KGHSH and LQKENI. The V end lost 6 bases, the J end lost 5 bases, and 19 bases lay between the germline ends. The CDR3 spans 15 residues. CDR3 bases read: TGTGCCAGCTCCACGACACAGGGAAATATGGAGACC. Encoded protein: CASSTTQGNMET. The CDR3 in full is CASSTTQGNMETQYF. The full variable domain, rest sourced from reference TRBV18 and TRBJ2-5, is NAGVMQNPRHLVRRRGQEARLRCSPMKGHSHVYWYRQLPEEGLKFMVYLQKENIIDESGMPKERFSAEFPKEGPSILRIQQVVRGDSAAYFCASSTTQGNMETQYFGPGTRLLVL.

Comments on this clone: The read is 3 residues too short to cover the CDR3 end, so that end is filled in from the germline J gene. The rearrangement uses TRBV20-1 and TRBJ2-5; D call uncertain. Trimming took 3 bases from V and 4 from J, leaving 18 bases between them. This CDR3 has 15 amino acids. Germline values: CDR1 DFQATT, CDR2 SNEGSKA (reference sequence). The CDR3 loop reads CSASSSVDTGETQYF. Partial CDR3 DNA: TGCAGTGCTAGCTCTTCCGTCGATACCGGAGAGACC.

This clone turned up a few times. The sequenced fragment ends 3 residues before the CDR3 boundary, so the rest is inferred from the germline J gene. The V and J genes are TRBV5-1 and TRBJ2-5; D is uncertain. This CDR3 has 11 amino acids. V shed 5 bases and J shed 5 bases, with 7 bases lying between them. Germline-derived CDR1 and CDR2 are SGHRS and YFSETQ. The CDR3 bases that were read are TGCGCCAGCAGGTTAGGGGAGACC. Translating gives CASRLGET. Given in full, the CDR3 is CASRLGETQYF.

Worth noting for this clone: The read stops 3 residues short of the end of the CDR3; the missing end is completed from the germline J gene. The chain combines TRBV5-6 with TRBJ2-5, with TRBD1 matching over 7 bases. CDR3 length equals 15 residues. Trimming at V came to 4 bases and at J to 5 bases, leaving 11 bases not matched to a gene. The germline V gene has CDR1 SGHDT and CDR2 YYEEEE. CDR3 sequence: CASSLPTGRMETQYF. The part of the CDR3 DNA that was read is TGTGCCAGCAGCCTGCCGACAGGGAGAATGGAGACC.

This clone was seen many times. The CDR3 is CASRVSGGPYEQYF. CDR3 bases read: TGTGCCAGTAGGGTGAGCGGGGGGCCCTACGAG. The chain carries TRBV19 and TRBJ2-7; 9 bases are a match to TRBD2. The CDR3 is cut off 3 residues early in the read; its end comes from the germline J gene. Germline CDR1 LNHDA, CDR2 SQIVND (reference sequence). CDR3 length equals 14 residues. Losses at the gene ends were 6 bases for V and 2 bases for J; bases not matched to a gene: 5.

In regard to this clone: The CDR3 end lies 3 residues beyond the end of the read and is filled in from the germline J gene. The chain carries TRBV2 and TRBJ2-7; D gene unclear. Germline lookup yields CDR1 SNHLY and CDR2 FYNNEI. The CDR3 covers 14 residues. Trimming cost V 7 bases and J 0 bases, with 13 bases left between them. The chain's CDR3 is CASKATRDSYEQYF. The CDR3 DNA, read in part, is TGTGCCAGCAAAGCCACCCGAGACTCCTACGAG.

This clone was observed a few times. From the germline J gene comes the end of the CDR3, since the read stops 3 residues before it. V usage is TRBV19 and J usage is TRBJ1-6, with 10 bases aligning to TRBD1. Looked up from germline, CDR1 is LNHDA and CDR2 is SQIVND (reference sequence). V lost 5 bases and J lost 7; bases outside the gene matches: 5. There are 15 residues in the CDR3. The DNA read from the CDR3 is TGTGCCAGTAGTGACCCGGGACAGGGGAATTCACCC. It codes for CASSDPGQGNSP. The whole CDR3 sequence reads CASSDPGQGNSPLHF.

On this clone: The read falls 3 residues short of the CDR3 end, and the missing part is taken from the germline J gene. V and J are TRBV7-9 and TRBJ2-5; a possible D gene is TRBD2 (6 bases). The germline CDR1 and CDR2 sequences are SEHNR and FQNEAQ (reference sequence). The CDR3 runs 15 residues. Trimming left V 5 bases short and J 5 bases short, with 18 bases between. This CDR3 reads CASSTGLAMEETQYF. The sequenced CDR3 bases are TGTGCCAGCAGCACCGGCCTAGCGATGGAGGAGACC.

Of note for this clone: The read is 3 residues too short to cover the CDR3 end, so that end is filled in from the germline J gene. The chain has TRBV19 and TRBJ2-6; 10 nucleotides match TRBD1. The V gene's germline CDR1 is LNHDA and CDR2 SQIVND (reference sequence). The CDR3 covers 15 residues. The part of the CDR3 DNA that was read is TGTGCCAGTAGTACACCGGGACAGGGGCCCGAGATC. This encodes CASSTPGQGPEI. The CDR3, in full, reads CASSTPGQGPEILTF.

This clone was found a few times. The read gets to within 3 residues of the CDR3 end, and the germline J gene fills in the rest. The rearrangement joins TRBV18 to TRBJ1-3; a weak D match, TRBD1 (6 bases). Germline V gene sequence: CDR1 KGHSH, CDR2 LQKENI. The CDR3 totals 16 residues. Trimming stripped 6 bases from V and 5 bases from J, with 20 bases between. CDR3 loop: CASSPTGTTGRNTIYF. The DNA read from the CDR3 is TGTGCCAGCTCCCCGACTGGGACGACAGGTCGAAACACC.

This clone was seen a few times. Coverage ceases 3 residues before the CDR3 finishes, and the germline J gene fills in the end. The rearrangement uses TRBV2 and TRBJ2-7; 9 positions agree with TRBD1. Germline-derived CDR1 and CDR2 are SNHLY and FYNNEI. The CDR3 runs to 15 residues. Trimming took 5 bases from V and 5 from J; bases not matched to a gene: 10. This CDR3 reads CASSRVGTGNHEQYF. The CDR3 bases that were read are TGTGCCAGCAGTCGGGTGGGGACAGGGAACCACGAG. The complete variable domain, with remaining parts taken from reference TRBV2 and TRBJ2-7, reads EPEVTQTPSHQVTQMGQEVILRCVPISNHLYFYWYRQILGQKVEFLVSFYNNEISEKSEIFDDQFSVERPDGSNFTLKIRSTKLEDSAMYFCASSRVGTGNHEQYFGPGTRLTVT.